This is a list of T cell receptor beta chains from one sample in a study of CD8 T cells in Susac syndrome. Each CDR3 protein gets one entry after TCRdb re-called the immunoSEQ multiplex PCR reads with MiXCR. Here the sample spans more than 250,000 distinct CDR3 sequences, just over 90% being singletons. The sample comprised CD4+ T cells from PBMCs. All receptors derive from a human donor with multiple sclerosis. The CDR3 runs from the conserved cysteine through the conserved F or W. Fields, in order: CDR3 protein, CDR3 DNA, D gene, J gene, V gene, clone size. A D gene is named only where the DNA matches it firmly. Clone size is shown for a subset of rows, as once, few, many or a class of expanded clone.

CASSKVRTENIQYF TGTGCCAGCAGCAAAGTCAGAACTGAAAACATTCAGTACTTC . TRBJ2-4 TRBV21-1 .
CASSYSEPSTEAFF TGTGCCAGCAGTTACTCGGAGCCCAGCACTGAAGCTTTCTTT . TRBJ1-1 TRBV6-5 once
CAYALRFVQYF TGTGCCTACGCCCTTCGGTTTGTCCAGTATTTT . TRBJ2-3 TRBV30 .
CSARDARAGQGRNEQYF TGCAGTGCTAGAGACGCCCGGGCCGGACAGGGGAGGAACGAGCAGTACTTC TRBD1 TRBJ2-7 TRBV20-1 .
CASTLSWRPGNTIYF TGTGCCAGCACCCTTAGTTGGAGACCTGGAAACACCATATATTTT . TRBJ1-3 TRBV7-8 .
CASGPNRGTEAFF TGTGCTAGTGGACCAAACAGGGGCACTGAAGCTTTCTTT TRBD1 TRBJ1-1 TRBV12-5 .
CASSNNVDTQYF TGTGCCAGCAGCAATAACGTGGATACGCAGTATTTT . TRBJ2-3 TRBV13 .
CSVDRGQDTEAFF TGCAGCGTTGACAGGGGGCAGGACACTGAAGCTTTCTTT TRBD1 TRBJ1-1 TRBV29-1 .
CSPLALGQGMSYTF TGCAGCCCCCTGGCCCTAGGACAGGGTATGAGCTACACCTTC TRBD1 TRBJ1-2 TRBV29-1 once
CASTPSSAGADTGELFF TGTGCCAGCACCCCCTCCTCGGCAGGGGCGGACACCGGGGAGCTGTTTTTT . TRBJ2-2 TRBV2 .
CASSLTDRNTEAFF TGTGCCAGCAGCCTGACAGATCGGAACACTGAAGCTTTCTTT . TRBJ1-1 TRBV3-1 .
CASSFPGNEQFF TGTGCCAGCAGTTTTCCAGGGAATGAGCAGTTCTTC . TRBJ2-1 TRBV12-3/TRBV12-4 .
CAWTLPGTDTQYF TGTGCCTGGACCCTCCCAGGCACAGATACGCAGTATTTT . TRBJ2-3 TRBV30 .
CASSDLDTQYF TGTGCCAGCTCAGATTTAGATACGCAGTATTTT . TRBJ2-3 TRBV18 .
CASSQALGQRKLFF TGCGCCAGCAGCCAGGCCCTCGGTCAGCGAAAACTGTTTTTT . TRBJ1-4 TRBV5-1 .
CASSGGAAGELFF TGTGCCAGCAGCGGCGGGGCGGCCGGGGAGCTGTTTTTT . TRBJ2-2 TRBV11-3 .
CASSQEWDTQYF TGTGCCAGCAGCCAAGAGTGGGATACGCAGTATTTT . TRBJ2-3 TRBV4-2 .
CSASLSEQAFF TGCAGTGCTAGCTTGTCCGAGCAAGCTTTCTTT . TRBJ1-1 TRBV20-1 .
CASSGQGATKSEAFF TGTGCCAGCAGTGGACAGGGGGCGACGAAGTCTGAAGCTTTCTTT TRBD1 TRBJ1-1 TRBV6-5 .
CASSFFQRAPGELFF TGTGCCAGCAGCTTTTTTCAGAGGGCCCCCGGGGAGCTGTTTTTT . TRBJ2-2 TRBV5-4 once
CSVGGEYGGPGYTF TGCAGCGTTGGGGGAGAATATGGGGGTCCCGGCTACACCTTC . TRBJ1-2 TRBV29-1 once
CASSVDRQGEKLFF TGTGCCAGCAGCGTGGACAGGCAGGGTGAAAAACTGTTTTTT TRBD1 TRBJ1-4 TRBV5-6 .
CASSWGRTAIGTDTQYF TGTGCCAGCAGCTGGGGGAGGACAGCCATCGGCACAGATACGCAGTATTTT . TRBJ2-3 TRBV5-8 once
CASSEYPASGRLSYNEQFF TGTGCCAGCAGTGAATATCCCGCTAGCGGGAGGTTATCCTACAATGAGCAGTTCTTC TRBD2 TRBJ2-1 TRBV2 .
CASSVAQETQYF TGTGCCAGCTCCGTGGCACAAGAGACCCAGTACTTC . TRBJ2-5 TRBV28 .
CASQLTTSGELFF TGTGCCAGCCAACTTACCACTAGCGGGGAGCTGTTTTTT . TRBJ2-2 TRBV6-1 .
CASSAGTGAGGELFF TGTGCCAGCAGTGCCGGGACAGGGGCGGGCGGGGAGCTGTTTTTT TRBD1 TRBJ2-2 TRBV9 .
CASSPGGQGNQPQHF TGTGCCAGCTCTCCAGGGGGTCAAGGCAATCAGCCCCAGCATTTT TRBD1 TRBJ1-5 TRBV18 .
CASSGDSRGYTF TGTGCCAGCAGCGGGGACAGCCGTGGCTACACCTTC TRBD1 TRBJ1-2 TRBV7-9 .
CASCPSGRSGANVLTF TGTGCCAGCTGTCCTAGCGGGAGATCTGGGGCCAACGTCCTGACTTTC TRBD2 TRBJ2-6 TRBV12-3/TRBV12-4 .
CASSVVWGYSGNTIYF TGTGCCAGCAGTGTAGTGTGGGGCTACTCTGGAAACACCATATATTTT . TRBJ1-3 TRBV2 .
CATSDSVTPLFTDTQYF TGTGCCACCAGTGATTCAGTGACGCCTCTCTTCACAGATACGCAGTATTTT . TRBJ2-3 TRBV24-1 .
CASSQVYTSGYNEQFF TGTGCCAGCAGCCAAGTGTATACTAGCGGCTACAATGAGCAGTTCTTC TRBD2 TRBJ2-1 TRBV14 .
CASSLEGAGGSYNEQFF TGCGCCAGCAGCTTGGAGGGAGCGGGAGGGTCCTACAATGAGCAGTTCTTC TRBD2 TRBJ2-1 TRBV5-1 .
CASSRSELEQFF TGTGCCAGCAGCCGATCAGAGCTTGAGCAGTTCTTC . TRBJ2-1 TRBV9 .
CSVDSSGANVLTF TGCAGCGTTGACAGCTCTGGGGCCAACGTCCTGACTTTC . TRBJ2-6 TRBV29-1 .
CASTGPGGSNQPQHF TGTGCCAGCACAGGCCCCGGAGGGAGCAATCAGCCCCAGCATTTT . TRBJ1-5 TRBV6-6 once
CASSIWTESGEKLFF TGTGCCAGTAGTATATGGACCGAGTCCGGTGAAAAACTGTTTTTT . TRBJ1-4 TRBV19 .
CASSYSDPGGGTGELFF TGTGCCAGCAGTTATTCTGACCCGGGAGGGGGCACCGGGGAGCTGTTTTTT TRBD2 TRBJ2-2 TRBV7-8 once
CASSRAAPSPEQFF TGTGCCAGCAGCCGAGCGGCCCCATCGCCCGAGCAGTTCTTC . TRBJ2-1 TRBV7-9 .
CSSRTGFSEQFF TGCAGTTCTCGGACAGGGTTTAGTGAGCAGTTCTTC TRBD1 TRBJ2-1 TRBV20-1 once
CASSLLGGGYTF TGTGCCAGCAGTTTACTCGGGGGAGGCTACACCTTC . TRBJ1-2 TRBV12-3/TRBV12-4 .
CASSWSSGRAGKDTQYF TGTGCCAGCAGTTGGTCTAGCGGGAGGGCCGGCAAAGATACGCAGTATTTT TRBD2 TRBJ2-3 TRBV6-2/TRBV6-3 .
CASSDASGGYNEQFF TGCGCCAGCAGTGATGCTAGCGGCGGCTACAATGAGCAGTTCTTC TRBD2 TRBJ2-1 TRBV10-1 .
CSARASGGTSSYNEQFF TGCAGTGCTAGGGCTAGCGGGGGCACCAGCTCCTACAATGAGCAGTTCTTC TRBD2 TRBJ2-1 TRBV20-1 .